The clone carrying this TCR beta chain was seen ten or more times. Its antigen remains unidentified. Pregnant or lactating patients were excluded, as were those with uncontrolled infection or other autoimmune disease. The sample belongs to a study of T cells in Graves' hyperthyroidism and ophthalmopathy. Study-level information: Blood from the periphery was taken at initial diagnosis, before any treatment.

The CDR3 is 16 residues long. The V gene's germline CDR1 is KGHDR and CDR2 SFDVKD. V lost 1 base, J lost 2 bases, and 6 bases stayed unmatched. Notes on the study in general: Model output signaled ophthalmopathy a median about 6.3 months ahead of onset.

TCR beta CDR3 sequences were amplified from RNA transcripts. When the TCR CDR3 underwent first-round RT-PCR, the HTBI primer set was used. TCRdb reprocessed the multiplex PCR reads via MiXCR and lists one record per CDR3 protein. Of fewer than 750,000 distinct CDR3 sequences in the sample, roughly 14% are singletons; the top ten hold about 4.5%. The chain carries TRBV24-1 and TRBJ2-5, with 7 bases aligning to TRBD1. The sequence was collected from a woman aged 40 to 50 with Graves' ophthalmopathy. Sequencing used blood. The CDR3 spells CATSDFHRQGQETQYF. The CDR3 region has the DNA TGTGCCACCAGTGATTTCCACCGACAGGGTCAAGAGACCCAGTACTTC.